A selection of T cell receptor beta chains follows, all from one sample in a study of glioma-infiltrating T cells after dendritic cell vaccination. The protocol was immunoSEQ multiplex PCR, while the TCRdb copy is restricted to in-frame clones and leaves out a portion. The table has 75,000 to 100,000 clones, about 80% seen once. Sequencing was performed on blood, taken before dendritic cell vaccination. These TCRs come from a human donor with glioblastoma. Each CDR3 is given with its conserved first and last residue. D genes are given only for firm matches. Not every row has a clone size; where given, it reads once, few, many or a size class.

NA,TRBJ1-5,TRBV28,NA,TGTGCCAGCAGCCAAGCAGGGTCCCATCAGCCCCAGCATTTT,CASSQAGSHQPQHF
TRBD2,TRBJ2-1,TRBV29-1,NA,TGCAGCCTCGGGGTGGGAGGGCGCGGCAATGAGCAGTTCTTC,CSLGVGGRGNEQFF
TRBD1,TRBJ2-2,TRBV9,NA,TGTGCCAGCGCTTACAGGGGGCGGACCGGGGAGCTGTTTTTT,CASAYRGRTGELFF
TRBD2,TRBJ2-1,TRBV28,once,TGTGCCAGCAGGACTAGCGGGGTCGGGACCTACAATGAGCAGTTCTTC,CASRTSGVGTYNEQFF
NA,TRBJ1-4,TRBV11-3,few,TGTGCCAGCAGCCCATATTTCTACAATGAAAAACTGTTTTTT,CASSPYFYNEKLFF
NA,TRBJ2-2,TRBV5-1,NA,TGCGCCAGCAGCTTGGCCAGGGATCGGACCGGGGAGCTGTTTTTT,CASSLARDRTGELFF
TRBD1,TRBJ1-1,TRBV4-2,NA,TGTGCCAGCAGCCAAGACCCGGGACAGGGTATGAGAACTGAAGCTTTCTTT,CASSQDPGQGMRTEAFF
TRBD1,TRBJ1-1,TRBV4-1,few,TGCGCCAGCAGCCAGGGACAGGGGGCCAACACTGAAGCTTTCTTT,CASSQGQGANTEAFF
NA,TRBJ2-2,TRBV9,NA,TGTGCCAGCAGCGTAGTTCCAGGGGGGTATACCGGGGAGCTGTTTTTT,CASSVVPGGYTGELFF
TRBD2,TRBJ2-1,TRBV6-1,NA,TGTGCCAGCAGTTCTAGCGGGAGGCTGCATGAGCAGTTCTTC,CASSSSGRLHEQFF